This T cell receptor (beta chain) was recorded in a study of T cells after yellow fever vaccination. The trim removed 3 bases at V and 1 base at J, leaving 3 bases unmatched. The CDR3 runs to 15 residues. Germline loops: CDR1 SGHAT, CDR2 FQNNGV. This clonotype has at least ten counts. TCRdb fed the 5' RACE reads into MiXCR, producing one record per CDR3 protein. This sample has approximately 550,000 distinct CDR3 sequences, with around 21% found just once. The chain recombines TRBV11-2 with TRBJ2-3; 8 bases align to TRBD2. Sequenced here: PBMCs, sampled 15 days after the yellow fever booster vaccination. The receptor's source is a man aged 25-45 years who received the YFV17D yellow fever vaccine. This CDR3 reads CASSFGAGGTDTQYF. In DNA form, the CDR3 reads TGTGCCAGCAGCTTTGGAGCGGGGGGCACAGATACGCAGTATTTT.